This TCR beta chain derives from a study of T cell responses to AZD1222 COVID-19 vaccine. This table comes from immunoSEQ multiplex PCR, and its TCRdb copy is limited to in-frame clones, with some not included. The data contain around 150,000 clones, 92% of them seen just once; the ten biggest clones take up approximately 0.98%. Remarks on this clone: No antigen is known for it.

Study-level results: Spike-specific TCR repertoires showed rising breadth and depth after two AZD1222 doses.

Deletions cut 2 bases from V and 5 bases from J, with 11 bases between. The CDR3 consists of 14 residues. Germline values: CDR1 LNHDA, CDR2 SQIVND (reference sequence). This rearrangement joins TRBV19 to TRBJ2-3, with D possibly being TRBD1 (6 bases). This clonotype was sampled from an adult who received the AZD1222 COVID-19 vaccine. The sequencing here drew on peripheral blood, taken 28 days after the second AZD1222 dose. CDR3 nucleotides: TGTGCCAGTAGTATAAACAGCAGGGGAGATACGCAGTATTTT. Translated: CASSINSRGDTQYF.